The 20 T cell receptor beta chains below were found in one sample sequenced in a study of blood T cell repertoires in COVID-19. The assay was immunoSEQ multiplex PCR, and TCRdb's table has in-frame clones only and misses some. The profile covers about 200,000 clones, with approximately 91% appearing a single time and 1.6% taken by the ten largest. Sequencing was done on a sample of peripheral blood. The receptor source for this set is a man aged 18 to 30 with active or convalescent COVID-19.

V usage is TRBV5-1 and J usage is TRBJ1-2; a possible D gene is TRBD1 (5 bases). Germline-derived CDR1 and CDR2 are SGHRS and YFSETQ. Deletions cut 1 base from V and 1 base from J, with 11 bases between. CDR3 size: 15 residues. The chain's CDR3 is CASSLSTDSNYGYTF. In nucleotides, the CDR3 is TGCGCCAGCAGCTTGTCTACCGACAGTAACTATGGCTACACCTTC. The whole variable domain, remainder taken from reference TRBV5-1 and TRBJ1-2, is KAGVTQTPRYLIKTRGQQVTLSCSPISGHRSVSWYQQTPGQGLQFLFEYFSETQRNKGNFPGRFSGRQFSNSRSEMNVSTLELGDSALYLCASSLSTDSNYGYTFGSGTRLTVV.

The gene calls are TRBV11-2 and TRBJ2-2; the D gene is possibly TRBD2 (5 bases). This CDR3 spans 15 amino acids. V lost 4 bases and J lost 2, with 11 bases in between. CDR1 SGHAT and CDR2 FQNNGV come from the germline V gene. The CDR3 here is CASSSWTGNTGELFF. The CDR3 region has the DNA TGTGCCAGCAGCTCCTGGACTGGAAACACCGGGGAGCTGTTTTTT.

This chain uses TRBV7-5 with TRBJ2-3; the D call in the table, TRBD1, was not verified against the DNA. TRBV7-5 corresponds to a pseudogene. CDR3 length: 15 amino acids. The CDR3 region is CARRRTGGSTDTQYF. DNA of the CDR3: TGTGCCAGAAGGCGGACAGGGGGAAGCACAGATACGCAGTATTTT.

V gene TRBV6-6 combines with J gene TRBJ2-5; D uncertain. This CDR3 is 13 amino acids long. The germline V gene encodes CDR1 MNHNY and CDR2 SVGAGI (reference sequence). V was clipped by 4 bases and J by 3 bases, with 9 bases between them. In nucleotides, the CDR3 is TGTGCCAGCAGTTCCTCTAGTAAAGAGACCCAGTACTTC. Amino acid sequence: CASSSSSKETQYF.

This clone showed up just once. CDR3 loop: CASNNRYNEQFF. The CDR3, as DNA: TGCGCCAGCAATAACAGATACAATGAGCAGTTCTTC. This chain joins TRBV10-2 and TRBJ2-1; D gene ambiguous. CDR1 and CDR2 (germline): WSHSY, SAAADI. The V end lost 7 bases, the J end lost 4 bases, and 8 bases lay between the germline ends. The CDR3 runs to 12 residues.

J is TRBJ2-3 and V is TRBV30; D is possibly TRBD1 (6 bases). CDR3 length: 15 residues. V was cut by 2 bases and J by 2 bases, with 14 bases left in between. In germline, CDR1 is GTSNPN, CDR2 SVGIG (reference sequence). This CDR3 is CAWSSGQLITDTQYF. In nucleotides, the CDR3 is TGTGCCTGGAGTTCGGGACAACTAATCACAGATACGCAGTATTTT.

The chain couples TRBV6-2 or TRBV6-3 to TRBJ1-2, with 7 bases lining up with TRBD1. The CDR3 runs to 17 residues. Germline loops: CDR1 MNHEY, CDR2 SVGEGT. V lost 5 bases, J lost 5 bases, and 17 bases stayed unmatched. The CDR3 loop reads CASSTGQAPLTRYGYTF. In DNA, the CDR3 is TGTGCCAGCAGTACTGGACAGGCTCCGCTTACACGATATGGCTACACCTTC.

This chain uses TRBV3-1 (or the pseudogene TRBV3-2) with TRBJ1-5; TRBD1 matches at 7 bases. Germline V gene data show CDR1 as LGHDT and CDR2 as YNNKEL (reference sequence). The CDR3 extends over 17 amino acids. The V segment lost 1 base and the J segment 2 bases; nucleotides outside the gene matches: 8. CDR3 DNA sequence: TGTGCCAGCAGCCAAGGGGGAACAGGGGTTGGCAATCAGCCCCAGCATTTT. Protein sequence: CASSQGGTGVGNQPQHF.

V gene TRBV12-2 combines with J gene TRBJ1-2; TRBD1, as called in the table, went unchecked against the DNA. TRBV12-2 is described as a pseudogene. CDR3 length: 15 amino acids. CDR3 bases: TGTGCAAGTCGCGGGGACAGACAAAATCGAAATGGCTACACCTTC. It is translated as CASRGDRQNRNGYTF.

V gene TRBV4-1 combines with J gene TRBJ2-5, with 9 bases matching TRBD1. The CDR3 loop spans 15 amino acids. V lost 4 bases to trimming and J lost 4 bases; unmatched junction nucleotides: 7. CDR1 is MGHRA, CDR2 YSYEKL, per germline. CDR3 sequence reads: CASSPPGQGAETQYF. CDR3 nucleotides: TGCGCCAGCAGCCCACCGGGACAGGGTGCAGAGACCCAGTACTTC.

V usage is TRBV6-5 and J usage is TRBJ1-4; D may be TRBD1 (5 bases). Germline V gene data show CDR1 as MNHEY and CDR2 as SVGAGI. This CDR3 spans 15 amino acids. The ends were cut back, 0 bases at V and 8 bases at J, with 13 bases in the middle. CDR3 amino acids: CASSYSVRVGEKLFF. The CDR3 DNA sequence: TGTGCCAGCAGTTACTCGGTCAGGGTAGGGGAAAAACTGTTTTTT.

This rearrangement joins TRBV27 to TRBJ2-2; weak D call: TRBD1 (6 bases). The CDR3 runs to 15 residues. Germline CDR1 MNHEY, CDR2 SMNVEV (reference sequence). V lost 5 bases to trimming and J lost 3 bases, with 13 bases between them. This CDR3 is CASSPTGWYTGELFF. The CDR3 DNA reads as TGTGCCAGCAGTCCAACAGGGTGGTACACCGGGGAGCTGTTTTTT.

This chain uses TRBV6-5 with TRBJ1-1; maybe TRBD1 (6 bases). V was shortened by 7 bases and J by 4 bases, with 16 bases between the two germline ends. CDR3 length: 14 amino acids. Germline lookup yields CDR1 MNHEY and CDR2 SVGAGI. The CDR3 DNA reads TGTGCCAGCATTTTTTCCGGGACATTCACTGAAGCTTTCTTT. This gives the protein CASIFSGTFTEAFF.

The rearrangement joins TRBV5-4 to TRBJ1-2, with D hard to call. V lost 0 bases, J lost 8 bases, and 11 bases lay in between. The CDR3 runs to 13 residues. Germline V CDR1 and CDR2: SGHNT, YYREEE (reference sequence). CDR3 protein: CASSLESGRGYTF. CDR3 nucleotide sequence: TGTGCCAGCAGCTTGGAAAGCGGACGGGGCTACACCTTC.

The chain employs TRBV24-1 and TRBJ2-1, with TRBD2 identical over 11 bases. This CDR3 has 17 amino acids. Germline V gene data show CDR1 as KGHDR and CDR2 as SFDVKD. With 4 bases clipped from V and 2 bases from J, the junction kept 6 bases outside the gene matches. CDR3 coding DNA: TGTGCCACCAGTGAGACTCTAGCGGGGGGCCCCTACAATGAGCAGTTCTTC. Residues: CATSETLAGGPYNEQFF.

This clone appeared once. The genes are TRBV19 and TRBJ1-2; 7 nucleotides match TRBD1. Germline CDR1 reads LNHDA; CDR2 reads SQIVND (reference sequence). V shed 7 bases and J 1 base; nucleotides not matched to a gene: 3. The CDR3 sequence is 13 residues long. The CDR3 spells CASNRGYNYGYTF. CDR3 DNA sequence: TGTGCCAGTAACAGGGGCTATAACTATGGCTACACCTTC.

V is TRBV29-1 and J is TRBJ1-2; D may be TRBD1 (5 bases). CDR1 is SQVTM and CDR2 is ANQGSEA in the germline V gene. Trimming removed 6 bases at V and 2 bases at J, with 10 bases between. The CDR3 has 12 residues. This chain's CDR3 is CSVTTENYGYTF. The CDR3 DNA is TGCAGCGTGACGACAGAAAACTATGGCTACACCTTC.

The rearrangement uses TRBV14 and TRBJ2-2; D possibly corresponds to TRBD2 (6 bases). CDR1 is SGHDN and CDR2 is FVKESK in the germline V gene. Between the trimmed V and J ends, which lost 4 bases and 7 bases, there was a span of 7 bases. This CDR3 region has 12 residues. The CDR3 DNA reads TGTGCCAGCAGCCGGGGGGTCGGGGAGCTGTTTTTT. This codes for CASSRGVGELFF.

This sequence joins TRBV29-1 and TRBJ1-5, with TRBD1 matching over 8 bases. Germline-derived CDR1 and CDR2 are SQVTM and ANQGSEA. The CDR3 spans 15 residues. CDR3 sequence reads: CRSNRGTALNQPQHF. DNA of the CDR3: TGCAGGAGCAACAGGGGGACAGCCCTCAATCAGCCCCAGCATTTT.

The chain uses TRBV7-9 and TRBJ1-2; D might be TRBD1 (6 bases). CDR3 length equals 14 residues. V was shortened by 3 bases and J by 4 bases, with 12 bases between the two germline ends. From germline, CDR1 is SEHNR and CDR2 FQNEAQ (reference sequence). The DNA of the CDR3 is TGTGCCAGCAGCTTGGAGGCAGGGGTCTATGGCTACACCTTC. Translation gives CASSLEAGVYGYTF.